The 30 T cell receptor beta chains below come from one sample, sequenced in a study of shared clonotypes between healthy human individuals. TCRdb's copy holds only in-frame clones and misses some; the assay was immunoSEQ multiplex PCR. Of approximately 2,300,000 clones in the sample, around 90% are singletons; the top ten hold 0.3% to 0.4%. Specimen: naive CD4+ T cells from PBMCs. Subset given: CD45RA+ positively selected. The receptors derive from a young man in good health. Some clones in this sample may be carry-over from other donors' samples.

The chain uses TRBV27 and TRBJ2-6, with 12 nucleotides matching TRBD1. CDR3 length equals 17 residues. V lost 5 bases and J lost 4; bases outside the gene matches: 6. Germline V gives CDR1 MNHEY, CDR2 SMNVEV (reference sequence). CDR3 in DNA: TGTGCCAGCAGTCTCGGGACAGGGGGCCTAGGGGCCAACGTCCTGACTTTC. It translates to CASSLGTGGLGANVLTF.

This clone was seen once. The V and J genes are TRBV11-2 and TRBJ1-2; D gene uncertain. CDR3 length equals 15 residues. V was trimmed by 5 bases and J by 8 bases, leaving 21 bases between them. Germline CDR1 SGHAT, CDR2 FQNNGV. CDR3 in amino acids: CASSRPPQPVYGYTF. The CDR3, as DNA: TGTGCCAGCAGCCGACCCCCGCAGCCGGTGTACGGCTACACCTTC.

The rearrangement links TRBV7-8 to TRBJ1-1; possibly TRBD1 for D (6 bases). This CDR3 contains 16 residues. Germline V gene lookup returns CDR1 SGHVS and CDR2 FQNEAQ. V was pared by 1 base and J by 0 bases, with 12 bases between. The CDR3 coding sequence is TGTGCCAGCAGCTTAGATACACAGGGCCTGAACACTGAAGCTTTCTTT. Protein sequence: CASSLDTQGLNTEAFF.

Worth noting for this clone: Other DNA sequences from this sample encode an identical CDR3 as well. The V and J genes are TRBV18 and TRBJ2-2; TRBD2 aligns across 7 bases. The V gene's germline CDR1 is KGHSH and CDR2 LQKENI. CDR3 length equals 14 residues. The J segment lost 6 bases and the V segment lost 3 bases, leaving 4 bases of the junction unmatched. The chain's CDR3 is CASSPQTSAGELFF. The CDR3 DNA reads as TGTGCCAGCTCACCCCAAACTAGCGCCGGGGAGCTGTTTTTT.

The V and J genes are TRBV14 and TRBJ2-2; 13 positions agree with TRBD2. V lost 3 bases and J lost 3; bases outside the gene matches: 7. This CDR3 has 18 amino acids. CDR1 and CDR2 (germline): SGHDN, FVKESK. The CDR3 is CASSQGTSGTTYTGELFF. CDR3 in DNA: TGTGCCAGCAGCCAGGGGACTAGCGGGACTACTTACACCGGGGAGCTGTTTTTT. Supplemented by reference TRBV14 and TRBJ2-2, the full variable domain reads EAGVTQFPSHSVIEKGQTVTLRCDPISGHDNLYWYRRVMGKEIKFLLHFVKESKQDESGMPNNRFLAERTGGTYSTLKVQPAELEDSGVYFCASSQGTSGTTYTGELFFGEGSRLTVL.

This clone appeared once. The V gene is TRBV18, the J gene TRBJ2-7, with TRBD2 matching 12 bases. CDR3 length: 15 amino acids. The junction had 4 bases not matched to a gene; V was cut back by 4 bases and J by 3 bases. The germline V gene has CDR1 KGHSH and CDR2 LQKENI. CDR3 DNA: TGTGCCAGCTCACGCCGGACTAGCGGGAACTACGAGCAGTACTTC. Protein sequence: CASSRRTSGNYEQYF.

The chain couples TRBV9 to TRBJ2-2; tentative D call: TRBD1 (6 bases). The CDR3 length is 16 residues. Germline CDR1 reads SGDLS; CDR2 reads YYNGEE. V was clipped by 5 bases and J by 4 bases, with 18 bases between them. CDR3 coding DNA: TGTGCCAGCAGACTTGGGGGCTCCCCGGCCACCGGGGAGCTGTTTTTT. As protein: CASRLGGSPATGELFF.

The chain uses TRBV28 and TRBJ2-4; TRBD2 matches at 8 bases. With V trimmed by 3 bases and J by 0 bases, 10 bases remained unmatched. The germline gives CDR1 MDHEN, CDR2 SYDVKM. This CDR3 contains 18 residues. CDR3 loop: CASSLAGGGVGAKNIQYF. CDR3 sequence (DNA): TGTGCCAGCAGTTTGGCGGGGGGAGGGGTCGGAGCCAAAAACATTCAGTACTTC.

The chain combines TRBV15 with TRBJ1-3; maybe TRBD1 (5 bases). The CDR3 totals 13 residues. Germline V CDR1 and CDR2: LNHNV, YYDKDF (reference sequence). V dropped 7 bases and J dropped 3 bases, with 10 bases sitting between them. The CDR3 DNA is TGTGCCACCAACGCAGGGATTGGAAACACCATATATTTT. Translation gives CATNAGIGNTIYF.

The chain is built from TRBV5-1 and TRBJ2-7, with a weak D call TRBD1 (6 bases). The CDR3 has 14 residues. V shed 1 base and J shed 3 bases, with 11 bases lying between them. The germline V gene encodes CDR1 SGHRS and CDR2 YFSETQ. CDR3 residues: CASSLSTGFYEQYF. The CDR3 coding sequence is TGCGCCAGCAGCTTGTCCACAGGGTTCTACGAGCAGTACTTC.

The chain carries TRBV5-6 and TRBJ2-7; the match to TRBD1 covers 8 bases. The V gene end was trimmed by 4 bases and the J gene end by 3 bases; junction bases not matched to a gene: 3. The CDR3 length is 13 residues. Germline CDR1 SGHDT, CDR2 YYEEEE. The CDR3 bases are TGTGCCAGCAGCAATGGACAGGGCTACGAGCAGTACTTC. It encodes CASSNGQGYEQYF.

V and J are TRBV4-3 and TRBJ2-7; 8 nucleotides line up with TRBD2. Trimming cost V 4 bases and J 2 bases; bases outside gene matches: 10. Germline V gene sequence: CDR1 LGHNA, CDR2 YSLEER. The CDR3 has 16 residues. The CDR3 DNA is TGCGCCAGCAGCCCTAGCGTGCGGGAGGTTACCTACGAGCAGTACTTC. It encodes CASSPSVREVTYEQYF.

V is TRBV14 and J is TRBJ2-2; 12 bases map to TRBD1. V lost 2 bases, J lost 1 base, and 5 bases stayed unmatched. CDR1 SGHDN and CDR2 FVKESK come from the germline V gene. The CDR3 covers 18 residues. CDR3: CASSQSGTGGRNTGELFF. The DNA of the CDR3 is TGTGCCAGCAGCCAATCCGGGACAGGGGGCCGGAACACCGGGGAGCTGTTTTTT.

The rearrangement joins TRBV27 to TRBJ2-1; TRBD2 matches 11 bases. J was trimmed by 7 bases and V by 7 bases; bases with no gene match: 9. Germline assignment: CDR1 MNHEY and CDR2 SMNVEV (reference sequence). The length of the CDR3 is 15 residues. The CDR3 sequence is CASNLLAGGRNEQFF. CDR3 coding DNA: TGTGCCAGCAACCTCCTAGCGGGAGGCCGTAATGAGCAGTTCTTC.

This clone was observed once. The chain joins TRBV30 to TRBJ2-3; no reliable D call. V was clipped by 5 bases and J by 6 bases, with 9 bases between them. Germline values: CDR1 GTSNPN, CDR2 SVGIG (reference sequence). The CDR3 consists of 11 residues. The CDR3, as DNA: TGTGCCTGGGTTCCCGGGGATACGCAGTATTTT. Amino acids: CAWVPGDTQYF.

V is TRBV7-9 and J is TRBJ1-3; D gene uncertain. The CDR3 runs to 17 residues. With 2 bases removed from V and 0 bases from J, the gap between germline ends came to 14 bases. In germline, CDR1 is SEHNR, CDR2 FQNEAQ (reference sequence). CDR3 sequence (DNA): TGTGCCAGCAGCTTAAGGAACGGGCGCCACTCTGGAAACACCATATATTTT. Protein sequence: CASSLRNGRHSGNTIYF.

This chain connects TRBV5-1 to TRBJ1-1; D possibly corresponds to TRBD1 (5 bases). The CDR3 consists of 15 residues. The V gene's germline CDR1 is SGHRS and CDR2 YFSETQ. Trimming removed 4 bases from V and 3 bases from J, with 16 bases in between. The CDR3 region is CASSGQGPPDTEAFF. CDR3 sequence (DNA): TGCGCCAGCAGCGGCCAGGGTCCCCCAGACACTGAAGCTTTCTTT.

V and J are TRBV7-7 and TRBJ2-7; D gene ambiguous. This CDR3 region has 13 residues. The germline V gene encodes CDR1 SSHAT and CDR2 FNYEAQ (reference sequence). Deletions cut 0 bases from V and 0 bases from J, with 3 bases between. The CDR3 sequence: CASSLAYSYEQYF. The CDR3 DNA reads as TGTGCCAGCAGCTTAGCCTACTCCTACGAGCAGTACTTC.

The chain carries TRBV6-5 and TRBJ1-6; the D is unclear. Germline CDR1 MNHEY, CDR2 SVGAGI. Trimming took off 2 bases at V and 9 bases at J, with 14 bases between the two ends. The CDR3 extends over 15 amino acids. CDR3 residues: CASSYLRFSGSPLHF. The CDR3 DNA reads as TGTGCCAGCAGTTACCTCAGGTTCTCGGGTTCACCCCTCCACTTT.

In regard to this clone: Other DNA sequences in this specimen translate into the identical CDR3. The chain employs TRBV5-1 and TRBJ2-4; D is perhaps TRBD1 (5 bases). The CDR3 totals 14 residues. V was cut by 0 bases and J by 5 bases, with 9 bases left in between. Germline values: CDR1 SGHRS, CDR2 YFSETQ. For the CDR3, the DNA is TGCGCCAGCAGCTTGGCAAGGGGCGAAAACATTCAGTACTTC. Its protein product is CASSLARGENIQYF.

This clone appeared a single time. The rearrangement joins TRBV29-1 to TRBJ2-7, with D hard to call. V was shortened by 7 bases and J by 3 bases, with 7 bases between the two germline ends. The germline V gene encodes CDR1 SQVTM and CDR2 ANQGSEA. CDR3 length: 10 amino acids. The CDR3 reads CSGYRYEQYF. The CDR3 nucleotides are TGCAGCGGCTACCGCTACGAGCAGTACTTC.

The chain employs TRBV18 and TRBJ2-1; 11 nucleotides line up with TRBD2. The CDR3 covers 18 residues. V shed 0 bases, J shed 0 bases, and the junction held 4 bases outside the gene matches. Germline CDR1 and CDR2: KGHSH and LQKENI. CDR3 residues: CASSPPASGRSSYNEQFF. The CDR3 coding sequence is TGTGCCAGCTCACCACCGGCTAGCGGGAGGAGCTCCTACAATGAGCAGTTCTTC.

The CDR3 DNA is TGCGCCAGCAGCTTGGGTGGGGGACAGGGGGACACTGAAGCTTTCTTT. This sequence encodes CASSLGGGQGDTEAFF. The chain links TRBV5-1 to TRBJ1-1; 11 bases map to TRBD1. The CDR3 runs 16 residues. With 0 bases clipped from V and 3 bases from J, the junction kept 4 bases outside the gene matches. Germline CDR1 and CDR2: SGHRS and YFSETQ. The complete variable domain, with remaining parts taken from reference TRBV5-1 and TRBJ1-1, reads KAGVTQTPRYLIKTRGQQVTLSCSPISGHRSVSWYQQTPGQGLQFLFEYFSETQRNKGNFPGRFSGRQFSNSRSEMNVSTLELGDSALYLCASSLGGGQGDTEAFFGQGTRLTVV.

V gene TRBV20-1 combines with J gene TRBJ1-2; maybe TRBD1 (6 bases). The V and J ends lost 6 bases and 4 bases respectively, with 9 bases between them. The germline V gene encodes CDR1 DFQATT and CDR2 SNEGSKA (reference sequence). The CDR3 loop spans 11 amino acids. The CDR3 protein is CSANRVYGYTF. The CDR3 bases are TGCAGTGCCAACAGGGTCTATGGCTACACCTTC.

V is TRBV7-3 and J is TRBJ2-1; unclear D gene. V was pared by 5 bases and J by 6 bases, with 11 bases between. Germline V gene lookup returns CDR1 SGHTA and CDR2 FQGTGA. This CDR3 has 13 amino acids. The chain's CDR3 is CASSAQKGNEQFF. The CDR3 DNA reads TGTGCCAGCAGCGCCCAGAAGGGCAATGAGCAGTTCTTC.

The rearrangement uses TRBV5-1 and TRBJ2-1, with 10 positions matching TRBD2. Germline trimming cut 0 bases from V and 4 bases from J; bases unmatched to any gene: 10. The CDR3 extends over 18 amino acids. Germline values: CDR1 SGHRS, CDR2 YFSETQ. CDR3 sequence: CASSLAGGLAGGYNEQFF. The CDR3, as DNA: TGCGCCAGCAGCTTGGCGGGTGGGTTAGCGGGGGGTTACAATGAGCAGTTCTTC. The entire variable domain, with the rest obtained from reference TRBV5-1 and TRBJ2-1, is as follows: KAGVTQTPRYLIKTRGQQVTLSCSPISGHRSVSWYQQTPGQGLQFLFEYFSETQRNKGNFPGRFSGRQFSNSRSEMNVSTLELGDSALYLCASSLAGGLAGGYNEQFFGPGTRLTVL.

This chain links TRBV15 with TRBJ2-5; perhaps TRBD2 as D (6 bases). CDR1 and CDR2 (germline): LNHNV, YYDKDF (reference sequence). CDR3 length equals 15 residues. With 5 bases removed from V and 2 bases from J, the gap between germline ends came to 15 bases. The CDR3 DNA reads TGTGCCACCAGCGGCCCGACTAGGTATCAAGAGACCCAGTACTTC. Translated, it gives CATSGPTRYQETQYF.

The chain is built from TRBV4-1 and TRBJ2-2; D unresolved. V shed 0 bases and J shed 2 bases, with 13 bases lying between them. The CDR3 is 17 residues long. Germline CDR1 MGHRA, CDR2 YSYEKL. The CDR3 sequence is CASSQDGERTNTGELFF. CDR3 coding DNA: TGCGCCAGCAGCCAAGATGGAGAGAGAACCAACACCGGGGAGCTGTTTTTT.

V is TRBV6-1 and J is TRBJ2-7; D possibly matches TRBD1 or TRBD2 (5 bases each). Germline CDR1 MNHNS, CDR2 SASEGT. This CDR3 region has 15 residues. The germline V and J ends were trimmed by 5 bases and 3 bases, with 17 bases remaining between them. CDR3 bases: TGTGCCAGCAGTAAATCCGGGACGCACGGCTACGAGCAGTACTTC. Its translation: CASSKSGTHGYEQYF.

This clone was picked up one time. The chain recombines TRBV7-8 with TRBJ2-7; 7 nucleotides line up with TRBD1. The CDR3 contains 16 residues. V lost 1 base and J lost 3; bases outside the gene matches: 9. In germline, CDR1 is SGHVS, CDR2 FQNEAQ. The CDR3 region is CASSLESQGRVYEQYF. As DNA, the CDR3 is TGTGCCAGCAGCTTAGAATCACAGGGGAGAGTCTACGAGCAGTACTTC.